The next 32 T cell receptor beta chains were all read from a single sample in a study of cytomegalovirus exposure and HLA in healthy donors. PCR primers comprised 60 Vbeta and 13 Jbeta primers. Libraries were prepared by immunoSEQ multiplex PCR; TCRdb keeps only in-frame clonotypes and omits some of them. The repertoire holds 110,000 or so clones, with 70% to 80% as singletons. The sample taken for sequencing was PBMCs. These receptors were taken from a man aged 50-60 years in good health and CMV-seropositive.

The CDR3 DNA reads TGCGCCAGCAGCCTCGGGACAGAGTACAATGAGCAGTTCTTC. Translated, it gives CASSLGTEYNEQFF. The chain uses TRBV5-1 and TRBJ2-1; TRBD1 aligns across 7 bases. Germline CDR1 SGHRS, CDR2 YFSETQ. The J segment lost 4 bases and the V segment lost 4 bases, leaving 5 bases of the junction unmatched. The CDR3 has 14 amino acids.

This clone was picked up a small number of times. V gene TRBV4-1 combines with J gene TRBJ2-1, with 11 nucleotides matching TRBD2. CDR1 MGHRA and CDR2 YSYEKL come from the germline V gene. The V and J ends lost 2 bases and 5 bases, in that order; junction bases with no gene match: 14. This CDR3 is 19 amino acids long. CDR3 residues: CASSQRLAGGGFLHNEQFF. The CDR3 coding sequence is TGCGCCAGCAGCCAACGGCTAGCGGGGGGAGGTTTCTTGCACAATGAGCAGTTCTTC.

This chain joins TRBV5-1 and TRBJ2-6; 7 bases agree with TRBD1. V lost 3 bases to trimming and J lost 0 bases; unmatched junction nucleotides: 6. Germline CDR1 is SGHRS and CDR2 is YFSETQ. The CDR3 extends over 17 amino acids. The CDR3 DNA reads TGCGCCAGCAGCTCGGGACAGATTAACTCTGGGGCCAACGTCCTGACTTTC. The encoded protein is CASSSGQINSGANVLTF.

This chain links TRBV7-9 with TRBJ1-1; D is unresolved. Trimming removed 1 base from V and 0 bases from J, with 9 bases in between. The CDR3 covers 15 residues. Germline V CDR1 and CDR2: SEHNR, FQNEAQ (reference sequence). In nucleotides, the CDR3 is TGTGCCAGCAGCTTAGTAGGGAGATTGAACACTGAAGCTTTCTTT. Translating gives CASSLVGRLNTEAFF.

This rearrangement joins TRBV15 to TRBJ2-7; TRBD1 agrees at 7 bases. This CDR3 is 15 amino acids long. CDR1 LNHNV and CDR2 YYDKDF come from the germline V gene (reference sequence). J lost 0 bases, V lost 6 bases, and 8 bases had no gene match. The CDR3, as DNA: TGTGCCACCAGGAAACCCGGGACAGACTCCTACGAGCAGTACTTC. It yields the protein CATRKPGTDSYEQYF.

The chain uses TRBV14 and TRBJ2-7, with TRBD1 matching over 8 bases. This CDR3 has 14 amino acids. Germline trimming cut 4 bases from V and 3 bases from J; bases unmatched to any gene: 5. Germline V CDR1 and CDR2: SGHDN, FVKESK. CDR3 DNA sequence: TGTGCCAGCAGCCGCTTGGGGACAGGCTACGAGCAGTACTTC. Translation gives CASSRLGTGYEQYF.

The chain carries TRBV27 and TRBJ1-1, with 10 positions matching TRBD1. Unmatched junction bases numbered 8, after V lost 4 bases and J lost 0 bases. Per germline, CDR1 MNHEY and CDR2 SMNVEV (reference sequence). This CDR3 is built from 17 residues. In nucleotides, the CDR3 is TGTGCCAGCAGTTCATTGGGACAGGGGTCTATGAACACTGAAGCTTTCTTT. Its translation is CASSSLGQGSMNTEAFF.

The rearrangement joins TRBV19 to TRBJ1-2; D gene ambiguous. Deletions cut 6 bases from V and 2 bases from J, with 13 bases between. The CDR3 extends over 14 amino acids. Per the germline V gene, CDR1 is LNHDA and CDR2 is SQIVND (reference sequence). CDR3 sequence: CASSLPTGNYGYTF. As DNA, the CDR3 is TGTGCCAGTAGCCTTCCGACGGGGAACTATGGCTACACCTTC.

This chain connects TRBV5-1 to TRBJ2-5; no definite D call. This CDR3 region has 12 residues. Germline-derived CDR1 and CDR2 are SGHRS and YFSETQ. V was shortened by 0 bases and J by 5 bases, with 5 bases between the two germline ends. CDR3 protein: CASSLAGETQYF. Here the CDR3 DNA reads TGCGCCAGCAGCTTGGCCGGGGAGACCCAGTACTTC.

V gene TRBV10-1 combines with J gene TRBJ1-4; 10 bases line up with TRBD1. V lost 5 bases, J lost 6 bases, and 3 bases stayed unmatched. Germline V CDR1 and CDR2: WNHNN, SYGVQD (reference sequence). CDR3 length: 14 residues. The CDR3 region is CASSRGTGDEKLFF. CDR3 DNA: TGCGCCAGCAGTCGAGGGACAGGGGATGAAAAACTGTTTTTT.

The V and J genes are TRBV5-6 and TRBJ2-1, with a tentative D call TRBD2 (6 bases). CDR3 size: 16 residues. CDR1 and CDR2 from the germline V gene are SGHDT and YYEEEE. V was shortened by 1 base and J by 13 bases, with 24 bases between the two germline ends. In nucleotides, the CDR3 is TGTGCCAGCAGCTTGCCTCAGATCGGGACTTCCCAATCACAGTTCTTC. Its translation is CASSLPQIGTSQSQFF.

About this clone: At one boundary the junction diverges from the germline segment, which might be a read error. This chain uses TRBV29-1 with TRBJ2-7; 13 bases are a match to TRBD2. Germline values: CDR1 SQVTM, CDR2 ANQGSEA. The CDR3 consists of 11 residues. This CDR3 reads CSVLGTSGVLF. In DNA, the CDR3 is TGCAGCGTTCTCGGGACTAGCGGGGTCCTATTC.

The chain is built from TRBV7-8 and TRBJ2-7, with 12 bases lining up with TRBD2. After removal of 6 bases from V and 7 bases from J, the junction contained 10 bases not matched to a gene. Germline V gives CDR1 SGHVS, CDR2 FQNEAQ. The CDR3 contains 15 residues. Here the CDR3 DNA reads TGTGCCAGCAGTCCTACTAGCGGGGGGCGGGGGGAGCAGTACTTC. Protein sequence: CASSPTSGGRGEQYF.

The chain employs TRBV5-1 and TRBJ2-1; TRBD1 aligns across 11 bases. The CDR3 length is 14 residues. The germline CDR1 and CDR2 sequences are SGHRS and YFSETQ. The junction had 7 bases not matched to a gene; V was cut back by 7 bases and J by 7 bases. The CDR3 protein is CASDRDRGTNEQFF. The DNA of the CDR3 is TGCGCCAGCGACCGGGACAGGGGGACAAATGAGCAGTTCTTC.

The chain combines TRBV6-5 with TRBJ2-7; 7 bases are a match to TRBD1. This CDR3 is 14 amino acids long. Germline CDR1 is MNHEY and CDR2 is SVGAGI. The V and J ends lost 4 bases and 9 bases, in that order; junction bases with no gene match: 12. CDR3 nucleotide sequence: TGTGCCAGCAGTTTACAGGGGACCCAAGGAGGGCAGTACTTC. Translating gives CASSLQGTQGGQYF.

The CDR3: CASSGLAGGTDTQYF. For the CDR3, the DNA is TGTGCCAGCAGTGGACTAGCGGGAGGAACAGATACGCAGTATTTT. The chain employs TRBV5-6 and TRBJ2-3; 14 nucleotides align to TRBD2. Germline V gene lookup returns CDR1 SGHDT and CDR2 YYEEEE. Unmatched junction bases numbered 2, after V lost 5 bases and J lost 3 bases. The CDR3 spans 15 residues.

This clone was detected a few times. The chain carries TRBV11-3 and TRBJ1-4, with D perhaps TRBD1 (6 bases). The ends were cut back, 4 bases at V and 0 bases at J, with 18 bases in the middle. Germline V CDR1 and CDR2: SGHNT, YENEEA. The CDR3 runs 18 residues. CDR3 sequence (DNA): TGTGCCAGCAGCTCCCACAGGGATGAGCCTGCAACTAATGAAAAACTGTTTTTT. Its translation: CASSSHRDEPATNEKLFF.

This clone was recorded at least ten times. V and J are TRBV7-8 and TRBJ1-1; 9 bases agree with TRBD1. CDR3 size: 16 residues. The V gene's germline CDR1 is SGHVS and CDR2 FQNEAQ. V shed 1 base and J 4 bases; nucleotides not matched to a gene: 7. The CDR3, as DNA: TGTGCCAGCAGCTTAGTCGGGACAGGGTCGTTCACTGAAGCTTTCTTT. This codes for CASSLVGTGSFTEAFF.

As regards this clone: Other nucleotide sequences from this sample produce the same CDR3. The genes are TRBV6-5 and TRBJ2-3, with 11 nucleotides matching TRBD2. V lost 8 bases, J lost 3 bases, and 4 bases stayed unmatched. Germline assignment: CDR1 MNHEY and CDR2 SVGAGI. The CDR3 spans 14 residues. CDR3: CASSSGGPTDTQYF. The DNA of the CDR3 is TGTGCCAGCTCTAGCGGGGGGCCTACAGATACGCAGTATTTT.

The rearrangement joins TRBV4-3 to TRBJ2-1; D may be TRBD2 (5 bases). V dropped 0 bases and J dropped 7 bases, with 16 bases sitting between them. The germline V gene encodes CDR1 LGHNA and CDR2 YSLEER. This CDR3 region has 16 residues. The CDR3: CASSQDRTGTWNEQFF. CDR3 sequence (DNA): TGCGCCAGCAGCCAAGATCGTACGGGAACATGGAATGAGCAGTTCTTC.

The rearrangement uses TRBV10-2 and TRBJ1-3; D perhaps matches TRBD1 (6 bases). The CDR3 length is 15 residues. CDR1 WSHSY and CDR2 SAAADI come from the germline V gene. The germline V and J ends were trimmed by 6 bases and 0 bases, with 12 bases remaining between them. CDR3 protein: CASRPRGISGNTIYF. The CDR3 DNA follows: TGCGCCAGCAGGCCCAGGGGCATCTCTGGAAACACCATATATTTT.

The rearrangement joins TRBV5-4 to TRBJ1-2; 9 nucleotides line up with TRBD1. V lost 4 bases, J lost 5 bases, and 12 bases stayed unmatched. This CDR3 is 16 amino acids long. The germline V gene encodes CDR1 SGHNT and CDR2 YYREEE (reference sequence). The CDR3 region is CASSRDRQGVGYGYTF. In nucleotides, the CDR3 is TGTGCCAGCAGCCGAGATAGACAGGGGGTAGGGTATGGCTACACCTTC.

The chain recombines TRBV29-1 with TRBJ2-1; D is possibly TRBD2 (5 bases). The CDR3 length is 13 residues. Trimming removed 3 bases from V and 1 base from J, with 7 bases in between. Germline loops: CDR1 SQVTM, CDR2 ANQGSEA. The CDR3 loop reads CSVERVSYNEQFF. CDR3 bases: TGCAGCGTTGAGAGGGTTTCCTACAATGAGCAGTTCTTC.

The chain couples TRBV10-2 to TRBJ2-3; 8 bases agree with TRBD1. Germline-derived CDR1 and CDR2 are WSHSY and SAAADI. This CDR3 is built from 12 residues. V was pared by 10 bases and J by 4 bases, with 4 bases of the junction left unmatched. DNA for the CDR3: TGCGCCACCAGACAGGGGTCAGATACGCAGTATTTT. It codes for CATRQGSDTQYF.

The chain joins TRBV30 to TRBJ1-4; TRBD1 matches at 7 bases. The trim removed 2 bases at V and 10 bases at J, leaving 7 bases unmatched. The CDR3 consists of 13 residues. Looked up from germline, CDR1 is GTSNPN and CDR2 is SVGIG (reference sequence). The CDR3 reads CAWSPDRLSKLFF. CDR3 sequence (DNA): TGTGCCTGGAGTCCGGACAGGCTGTCAAAACTGTTTTTT.

The chain recombines TRBV6-1 with TRBJ1-5, with 7 bases lining up with TRBD1. The V segment lost 7 bases and the J segment 6 bases; nucleotides outside the gene matches: 12. The CDR3 is 15 amino acids. The germline gives CDR1 MNHNS, CDR2 SASEGT. The CDR3 DNA reads as TGTGCCAGCACCCTGGGACAGACCAACGGTCAGCCCCAGCATTTT. As protein: CASTLGQTNGQPQHF.

V usage is TRBV10-3 and J usage is TRBJ2-4; 12 bases match TRBD2. Germline V lookup: CDR1 ENHRY, CDR2 SYGVKD. CDR3 length equals 16 residues. V gave up 5 bases and J gave up 2 bases; unmatched junction bases: 4. The CDR3 DNA follows: TGTGCCATCAGTATGACTAGCGGGAGTTCCAAAAACATTCAGTACTTC. Translating it yields CAISMTSGSSKNIQYF.

The rearrangement joins TRBV5-4 to TRBJ1-1; a weak D match, TRBD1 (6 bases). The CDR3 is 15 amino acids. V lost 1 base and J lost 5, with 15 bases in between. Germline V CDR1 and CDR2: SGHNT, YYREEE (reference sequence). The CDR3 sequence: CASSLIPKQGTEAFF. For the CDR3, the DNA is TGTGCCAGCAGCTTGATCCCGAAACAGGGAACTGAAGCTTTCTTT.

On this clone: The junction departs from the called germline gene at one end, perhaps through a read error. The same CDR3 also results from other DNA sequences found in this sample. The chain combines TRBV6-1 with TRBJ1-1; the D is unclear. The germline CDR1 and CDR2 sequences are MNHNS and SASEGT. The CDR3 consists of 16 residues. As DNA, the CDR3 is TGTGCCAGCAGTGGTCGTAGAGGGCAGCTGAACACTGAGGCTTTCTTT. This sequence encodes CASSGRRGQLNTEAFF.

The gene calls are TRBV4-2 and TRBJ2-6, with D possibly being TRBD1 (5 bases). The CDR3 loop spans 18 amino acids. The germline V gene has CDR1 LGHNA and CDR2 YNFKEQ. Trimming removed 0 bases at V and 2 bases at J, with 14 bases between. The CDR3 region is CASSQEAQVVAGANVLTF. CDR3 nucleotide sequence: TGTGCCAGCAGCCAAGAGGCACAGGTCGTGGCTGGGGCCAACGTCCTGACTTTC.

J is TRBJ2-1 and V is TRBV5-1, with TRBD1 matching 9 bases. Germline V CDR1 and CDR2: SGHRS, YFSETQ. The CDR3 length is 16 residues. After removal of 3 bases from V and 6 bases from J, the junction contained 10 bases not matched to a gene. CDR3 nucleotide sequence: TGCGCCAGCAGCTCCTGGACAGGGGTTATAGGCAATGAGCAGTTCTTC. Translation: CASSSWTGVIGNEQFF.

V gene TRBV6-6 combines with J gene TRBJ1-4; 8 bases map to TRBD1. Germline CDR1 MNHNY, CDR2 SVGAGI (reference sequence). Trimming at V came to 6 bases and at J to 8 bases, leaving 5 bases not matched to a gene. This CDR3 has 13 amino acids. This CDR3 reads CASRGQGEEKLFF. CDR3 sequence (DNA): TGTGCCAGCAGAGGACAGGGAGAAGAAAAACTGTTTTTT.